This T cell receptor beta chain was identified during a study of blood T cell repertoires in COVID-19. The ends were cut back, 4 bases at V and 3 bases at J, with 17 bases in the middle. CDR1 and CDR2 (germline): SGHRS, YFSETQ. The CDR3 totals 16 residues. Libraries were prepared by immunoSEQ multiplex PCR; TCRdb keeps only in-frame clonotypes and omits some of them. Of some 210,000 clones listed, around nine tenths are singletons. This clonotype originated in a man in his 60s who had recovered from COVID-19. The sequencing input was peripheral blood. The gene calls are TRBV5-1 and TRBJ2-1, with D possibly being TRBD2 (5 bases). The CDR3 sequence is CASSPGSQAHYNEQFF. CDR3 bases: TGCGCCAGCAGCCCGGGGAGCCAGGCTCACTACAATGAGCAGTTCTTC. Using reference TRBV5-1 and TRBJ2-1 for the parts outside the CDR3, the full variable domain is KAGVTQTPRYLIKTRGQQVTLSCSPISGHRSVSWYQQTPGQGLQFLFEYFSETQRNKGNFPGRFSGRQFSNSRSEMNVSTLELGDSALYLCASSPGSQAHYNEQFFGPGTRLTVL.